This note documents a single T cell receptor (beta chain) sequence. The antigen is not known. Barcoded TCR alpha and TCR beta cDNA libraries with UMIs came from 5'RACE using constant-segment primers. TCRdb re-analysed the 5' RACE reads in MiXCR, keeping a single row per CDR3 protein. The sample comprises fewer than 700,000 distinct CDR3 sequences, 20% to 25% of which are singletons, and about 8.7% rests with the top ten. The data derive from a study of T-cell memory formation after mild COVID-19. Study at large: The TCR clusters were mostly specific to one donor.

Study observations and caveats: The SARS-CoV-2 specificity of second-wave clones reaching peak at day 37 remained unverified. Contracting clones localized mainly to CM and EM when CD4+ and mainly to EMRA when CD8+.

This TCR derives from an adult woman who had mild COVID-19 (a few samples of this study predate the infection). Cell type and time point are not known. Sequenced input: PBMCs or a T cell subset sorted from them (not recorded which).

CDR3 nucleotide sequence: TGTGCCGCTGCGAGAGAGGGACAGCGATCGAACACCGGGGAGCTGTTTTTT. It is translated as CAAAREGQRSNTGELFF. The chain links TRBV24-1 to TRBJ2-2; 7 bases align to TRBD1. The ends lost 12 bases at V and 0 bases at J; junction bases unmatched: 15. Germline V gene sequence: CDR1 KGHDR, CDR2 SFDVKD. The CDR3 loop spans 17 amino acids.